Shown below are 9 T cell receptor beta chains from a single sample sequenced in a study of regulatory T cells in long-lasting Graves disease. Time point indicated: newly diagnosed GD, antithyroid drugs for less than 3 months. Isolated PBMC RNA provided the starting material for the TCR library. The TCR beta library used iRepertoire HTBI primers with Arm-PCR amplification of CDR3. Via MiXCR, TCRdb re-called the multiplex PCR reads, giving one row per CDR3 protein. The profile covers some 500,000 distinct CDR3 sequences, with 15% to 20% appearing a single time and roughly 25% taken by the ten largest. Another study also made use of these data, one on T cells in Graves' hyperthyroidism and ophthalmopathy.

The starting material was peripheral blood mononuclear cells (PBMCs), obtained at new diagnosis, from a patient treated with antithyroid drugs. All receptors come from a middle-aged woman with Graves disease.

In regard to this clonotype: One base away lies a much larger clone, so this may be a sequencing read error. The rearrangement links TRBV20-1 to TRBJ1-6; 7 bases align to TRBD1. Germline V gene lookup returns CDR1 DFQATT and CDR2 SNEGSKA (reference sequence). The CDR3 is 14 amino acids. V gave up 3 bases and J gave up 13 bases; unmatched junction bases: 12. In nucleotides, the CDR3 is TGCAGTGCTAGGGCCGGGACAGCCCCCAAGCCCCTCCACTTT. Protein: CSARAGTAPKPLHF.

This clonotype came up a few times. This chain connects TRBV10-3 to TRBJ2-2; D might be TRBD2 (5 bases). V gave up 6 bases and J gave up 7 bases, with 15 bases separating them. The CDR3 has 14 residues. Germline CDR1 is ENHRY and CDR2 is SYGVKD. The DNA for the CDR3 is TGTGCCATCAGGAGGGTTCCGTCTATCGGGGAGCTGTTTTTT. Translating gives CAIRRVPSIGELFF.

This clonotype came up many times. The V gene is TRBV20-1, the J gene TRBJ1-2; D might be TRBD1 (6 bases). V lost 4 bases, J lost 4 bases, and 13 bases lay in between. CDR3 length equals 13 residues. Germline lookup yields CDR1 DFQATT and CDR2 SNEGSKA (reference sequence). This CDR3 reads CSAKKGGSYGYTF. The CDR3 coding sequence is TGCAGTGCTAAGAAAGGGGGTAGCTATGGCTACACCTTC.

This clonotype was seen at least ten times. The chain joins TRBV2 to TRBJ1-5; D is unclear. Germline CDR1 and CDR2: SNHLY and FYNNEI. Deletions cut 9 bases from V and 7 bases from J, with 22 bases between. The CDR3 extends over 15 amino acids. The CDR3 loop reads CASAATAVLLQPQHF. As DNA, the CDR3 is TGTGCCAGTGCAGCAACAGCAGTTTTGCTACAGCCCCAGCATTTT.

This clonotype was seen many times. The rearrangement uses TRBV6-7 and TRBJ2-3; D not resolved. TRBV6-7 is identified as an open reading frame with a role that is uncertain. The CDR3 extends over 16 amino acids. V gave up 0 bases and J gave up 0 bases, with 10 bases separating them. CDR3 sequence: CASSYSGSISTDTQYF. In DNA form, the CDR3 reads TGTGCCAGCAGTTACTCGGGTAGCATCAGCACAGATACGCAGTATTTT.

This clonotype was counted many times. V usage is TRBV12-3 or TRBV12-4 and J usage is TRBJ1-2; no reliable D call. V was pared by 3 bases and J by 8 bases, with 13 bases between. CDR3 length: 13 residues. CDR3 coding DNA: TGTGCCAGCAGTTTCCAACGGATAACCGGCTACACCTTC. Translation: CASSFQRITGYTF.

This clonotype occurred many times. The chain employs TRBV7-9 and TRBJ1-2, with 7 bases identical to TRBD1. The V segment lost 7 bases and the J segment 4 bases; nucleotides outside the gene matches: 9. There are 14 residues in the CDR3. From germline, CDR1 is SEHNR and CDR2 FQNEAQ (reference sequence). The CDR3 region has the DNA TGTGCCAGCACCACGACAGGGCTCGGCTATGGCTACACCTTC. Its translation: CASTTTGLGYGYTF. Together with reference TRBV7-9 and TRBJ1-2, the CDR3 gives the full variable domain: DTGVSQNPRHKITKRGQNVTFRCDPISEHNRLYWYRQTLGQGPEFLTYFQNEAQLEKSRLLSDRFSAERPKGSFSTLEIQRTEQGDSAMYLCASTTTGLGYGYTFGSGTRLTVV.

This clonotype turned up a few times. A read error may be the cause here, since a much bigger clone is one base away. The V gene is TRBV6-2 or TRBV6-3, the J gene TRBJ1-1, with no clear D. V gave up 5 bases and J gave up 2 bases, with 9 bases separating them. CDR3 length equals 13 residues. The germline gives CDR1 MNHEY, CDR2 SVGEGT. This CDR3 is CASSHIANTEAFF. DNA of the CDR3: TGTGCCAGCAGTCACATTGCTAACACTGAAGCTTTCTTT.

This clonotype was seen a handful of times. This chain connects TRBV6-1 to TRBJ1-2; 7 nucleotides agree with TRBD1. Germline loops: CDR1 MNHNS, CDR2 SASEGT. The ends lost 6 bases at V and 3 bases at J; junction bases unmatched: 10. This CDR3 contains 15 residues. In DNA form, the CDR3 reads TGTGCCAGCAGGATACCGGGACAGACCCACTATGGCTACACCTTC. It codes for CASRIPGQTHYGYTF.